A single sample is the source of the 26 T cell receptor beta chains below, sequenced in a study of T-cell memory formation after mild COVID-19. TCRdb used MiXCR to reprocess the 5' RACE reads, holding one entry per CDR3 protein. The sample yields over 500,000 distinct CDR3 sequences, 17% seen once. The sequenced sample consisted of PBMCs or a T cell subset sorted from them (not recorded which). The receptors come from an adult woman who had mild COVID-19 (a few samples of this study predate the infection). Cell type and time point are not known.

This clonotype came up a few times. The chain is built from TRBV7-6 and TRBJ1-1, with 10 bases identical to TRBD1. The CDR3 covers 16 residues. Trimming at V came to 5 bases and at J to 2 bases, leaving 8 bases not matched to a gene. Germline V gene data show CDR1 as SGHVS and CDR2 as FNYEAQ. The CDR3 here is CASSVTGGEVNTEAFF. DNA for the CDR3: TGTGCCAGCAGCGTGACAGGGGGCGAAGTCAACACTGAAGCTTTCTTT.

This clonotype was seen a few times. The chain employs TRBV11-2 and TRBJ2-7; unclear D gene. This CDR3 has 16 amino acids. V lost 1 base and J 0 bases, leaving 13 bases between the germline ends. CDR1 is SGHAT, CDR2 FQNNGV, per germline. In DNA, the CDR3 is TGTGCCAGCAGCTTAGGCGTAGGGCCCAGCTCCTACGAGCAGTACTTC. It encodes CASSLGVGPSSYEQYF.

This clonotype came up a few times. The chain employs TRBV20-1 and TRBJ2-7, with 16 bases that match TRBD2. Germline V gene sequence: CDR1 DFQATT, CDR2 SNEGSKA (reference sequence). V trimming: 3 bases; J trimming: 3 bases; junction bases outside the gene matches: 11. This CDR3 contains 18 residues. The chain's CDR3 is CSASTPGTSGRAIYEQYF. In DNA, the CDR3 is TGCAGTGCTAGCACCCCAGGGACTAGCGGGAGGGCAATCTACGAGCAGTACTTC.

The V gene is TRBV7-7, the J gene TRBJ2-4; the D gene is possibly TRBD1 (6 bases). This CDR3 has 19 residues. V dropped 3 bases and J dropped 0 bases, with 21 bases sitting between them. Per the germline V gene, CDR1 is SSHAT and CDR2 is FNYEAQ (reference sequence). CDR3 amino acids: CASSFRWTAPRIAKNIQYF. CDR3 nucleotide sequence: TGTGCCAGCAGCTTCAGGTGGACAGCCCCTCGGATAGCCAAAAACATTCAGTACTTC.

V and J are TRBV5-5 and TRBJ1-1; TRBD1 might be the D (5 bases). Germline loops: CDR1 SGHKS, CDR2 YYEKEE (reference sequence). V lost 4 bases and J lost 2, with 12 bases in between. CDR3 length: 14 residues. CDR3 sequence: CASSTRQKNTEAFF. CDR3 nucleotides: TGTGCCAGCAGCACACGACAGAAAAACACTGAAGCTTTCTTT.

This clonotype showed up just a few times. CDR3 sequence (DNA): TGTGCCAGCAGTGAACCGGGAAGAGAGACCCAGTACTTC. Its protein product is CASSEPGRETQYF. The rearrangement links TRBV25-1 to TRBJ2-5; possible D gene TRBD2, 5 bases. The CDR3 is made up of 13 amino acids. The ends were cut back, 2 bases at V and 4 bases at J, with 8 bases in the middle. Germline lookup yields CDR1 MGHDK and CDR2 SYGVNS.

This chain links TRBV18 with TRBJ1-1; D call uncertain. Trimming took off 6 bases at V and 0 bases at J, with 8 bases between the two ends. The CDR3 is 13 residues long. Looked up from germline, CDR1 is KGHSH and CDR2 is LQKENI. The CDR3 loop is CASSVDLNTEAFF. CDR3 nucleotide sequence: TGTGCCAGCTCGGTTGACCTGAACACTGAAGCTTTCTTT.

CDR3 sequence reads: CASRTGGRATEQYF. As DNA, the CDR3 is TGTGCCAGCAGAACCGGCGGGAGGGCAACCGAGCAGTACTTC. The chain is built from TRBV6-5 and TRBJ2-7; 9 bases fit TRBD2. The CDR3 length is 14 residues. Per the germline V gene, CDR1 is MNHEY and CDR2 is SVGAGI. The J segment lost 6 bases and the V segment lost 6 bases, leaving 9 bases of the junction unmatched.

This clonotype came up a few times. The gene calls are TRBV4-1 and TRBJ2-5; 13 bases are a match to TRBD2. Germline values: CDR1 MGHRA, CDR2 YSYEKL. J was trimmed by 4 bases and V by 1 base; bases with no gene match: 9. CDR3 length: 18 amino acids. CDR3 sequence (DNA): TGCGCCAGCAGCCAAGGGGCCCTCGGACTAGCGGGGGCAGAGACCCAGTACTTC. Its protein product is CASSQGALGLAGAETQYF.

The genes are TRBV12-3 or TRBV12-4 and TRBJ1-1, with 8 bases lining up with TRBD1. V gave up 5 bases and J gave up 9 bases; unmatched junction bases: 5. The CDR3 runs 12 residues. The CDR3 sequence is CASSPWTGQAFF. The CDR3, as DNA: TGTGCCAGCAGTCCCTGGACAGGGCAAGCTTTCTTT.

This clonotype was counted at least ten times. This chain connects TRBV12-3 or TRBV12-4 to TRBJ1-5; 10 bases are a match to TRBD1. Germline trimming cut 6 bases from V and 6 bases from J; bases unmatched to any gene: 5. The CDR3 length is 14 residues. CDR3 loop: CASSLTGGPQPQHF. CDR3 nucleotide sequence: TGTGCCAGCAGCCTGACAGGGGGCCCTCAGCCCCAGCATTTT.

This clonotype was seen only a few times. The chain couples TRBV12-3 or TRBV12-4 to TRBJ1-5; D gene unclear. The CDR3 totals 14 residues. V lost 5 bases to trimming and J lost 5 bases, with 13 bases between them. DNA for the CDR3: TGTGCCAGCAGTCTTACCAACGCTGATCAGCCCCAGCATTTT. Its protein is CASSLTNADQPQHF.

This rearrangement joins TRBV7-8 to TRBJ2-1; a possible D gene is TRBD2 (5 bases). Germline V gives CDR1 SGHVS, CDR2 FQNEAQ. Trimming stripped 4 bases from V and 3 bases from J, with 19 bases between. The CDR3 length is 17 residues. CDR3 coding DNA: TGTGCCAGCAGCTCCCAGAGGCCGGGGTGCCGCTACAATGAGCAGTTCTTC. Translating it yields CASSSQRPGCRYNEQFF. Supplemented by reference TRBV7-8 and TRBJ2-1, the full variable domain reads GAGVSQSPRYKVAKRGQDVALRCDPISGHVSLFWYQQALGQGPEFLTYFQNEAQLDKSGLPSDRFFAERPEGSVSTLKIQRTQQEDSAVYLCASSSQRPGCRYNEQFFGPGTRLTVL.

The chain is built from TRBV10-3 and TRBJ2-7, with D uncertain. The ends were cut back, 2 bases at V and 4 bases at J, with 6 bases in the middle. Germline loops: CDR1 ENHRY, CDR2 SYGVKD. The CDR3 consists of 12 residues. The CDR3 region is CAISESNYEQYF. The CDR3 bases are TGTGCCATCAGTGAGAGTAATTACGAGCAGTACTTC.

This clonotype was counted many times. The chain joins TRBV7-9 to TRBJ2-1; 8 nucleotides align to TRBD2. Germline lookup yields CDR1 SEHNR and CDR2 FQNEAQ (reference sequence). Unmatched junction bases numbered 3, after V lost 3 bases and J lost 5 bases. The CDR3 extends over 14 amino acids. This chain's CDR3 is CASSLTSANNEQFF. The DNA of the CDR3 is TGTGCCAGCAGCTTGACTAGCGCTAACAATGAGCAGTTCTTC. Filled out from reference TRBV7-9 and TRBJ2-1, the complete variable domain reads DTGVSQNPRHKITKRGQNVTFRCDPISEHNRLYWYRQTLGQGPEFLTYFQNEAQLEKSRLLSDRFSAERPKGSFSTLEIQRTEQGDSAMYLCASSLTSANNEQFFGPGTRLTVL.

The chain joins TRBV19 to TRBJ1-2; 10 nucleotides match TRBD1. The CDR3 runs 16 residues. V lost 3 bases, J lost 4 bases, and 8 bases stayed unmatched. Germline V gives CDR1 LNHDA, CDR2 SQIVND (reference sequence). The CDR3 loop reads CASSMGTGASVYGYTF. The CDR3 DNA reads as TGTGCCAGTAGTATGGGGACAGGGGCATCGGTCTATGGCTACACCTTC.

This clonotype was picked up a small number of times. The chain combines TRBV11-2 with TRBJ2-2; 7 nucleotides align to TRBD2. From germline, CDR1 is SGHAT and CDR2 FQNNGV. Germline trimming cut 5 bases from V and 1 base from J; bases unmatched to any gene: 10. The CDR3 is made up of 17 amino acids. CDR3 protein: CASSRGLGQKNTGELFF. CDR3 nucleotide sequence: TGTGCCAGCAGCCGCGGACTAGGACAAAAGAACACCGGGGAGCTGTTTTTT.

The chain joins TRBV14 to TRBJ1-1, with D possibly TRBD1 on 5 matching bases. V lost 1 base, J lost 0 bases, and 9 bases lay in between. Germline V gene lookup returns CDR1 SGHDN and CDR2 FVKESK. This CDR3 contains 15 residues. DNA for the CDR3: TGTGCCAGCAGCCAAGCGAGGACACTGAACACTGAAGCTTTCTTT. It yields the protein CASSQARTLNTEAFF.

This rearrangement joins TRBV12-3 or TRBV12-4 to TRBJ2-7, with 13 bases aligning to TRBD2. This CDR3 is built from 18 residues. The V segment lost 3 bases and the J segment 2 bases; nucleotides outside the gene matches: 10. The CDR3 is CASSFARGTSGIPYEQYF. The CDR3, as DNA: TGTGCCAGCAGTTTTGCTAGGGGGACTAGCGGGATCCCCTACGAGCAGTACTTC.

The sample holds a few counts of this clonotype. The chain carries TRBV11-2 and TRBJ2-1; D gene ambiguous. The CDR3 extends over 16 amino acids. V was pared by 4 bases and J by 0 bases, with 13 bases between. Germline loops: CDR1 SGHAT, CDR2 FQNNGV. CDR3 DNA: TGTGCCAGCAGCTCGCAGGCTTATAGCTCCTACAATGAGCAGTTCTTC. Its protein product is CASSSQAYSSYNEQFF.

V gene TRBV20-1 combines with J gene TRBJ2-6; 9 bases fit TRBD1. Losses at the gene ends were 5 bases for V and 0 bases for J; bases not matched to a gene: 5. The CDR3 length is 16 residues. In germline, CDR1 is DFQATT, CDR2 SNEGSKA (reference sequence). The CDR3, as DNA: TGCAGTGCTTCGGACAGGGGCGGCTCTGGGGCCAACGTCCTGACTTTC. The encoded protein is CSASDRGGSGANVLTF.

The CDR3 is CASKDLGGGETQYF. The CDR3 region has the DNA TGTGCCAGCAAGGACCTCGGGGGAGGAGAGACCCAGTACTTC. The V gene is TRBV7-9, the J gene TRBJ2-5; a weak D match, TRBD2 (6 bases). Trimming removed 7 bases from V and 4 bases from J, with 16 bases in between. The germline gives CDR1 SEHNR, CDR2 FQNEAQ (reference sequence). This CDR3 is built from 14 residues.

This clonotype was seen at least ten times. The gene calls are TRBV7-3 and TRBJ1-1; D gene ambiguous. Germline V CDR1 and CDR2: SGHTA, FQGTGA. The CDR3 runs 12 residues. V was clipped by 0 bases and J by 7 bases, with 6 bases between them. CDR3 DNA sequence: TGTGCCAGCAGCTTAACGTTTGGTGAAGCTTTCTTT. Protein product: CASSLTFGEAFF.

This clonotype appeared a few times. The CDR3 is CASSQRRGALEAFF. CDR3 bases: TGCGCCAGCAGCCAAAGGAGGGGCGCTCTAGAAGCTTTCTTT. This chain uses TRBV4-1 with TRBJ1-1; maybe TRBD1 (5 bases). Trimming stripped 2 bases from V and 8 bases from J, with 15 bases between. Germline V gene lookup returns CDR1 MGHRA and CDR2 YSYEKL. The CDR3 extends over 14 amino acids.

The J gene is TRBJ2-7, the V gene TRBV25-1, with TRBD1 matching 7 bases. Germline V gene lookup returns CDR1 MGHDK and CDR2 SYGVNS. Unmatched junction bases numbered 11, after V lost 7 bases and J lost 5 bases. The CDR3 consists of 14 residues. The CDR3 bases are TGTGCCAGCACGACCGGGACAGAGTATAACGAGCAGTACTTC. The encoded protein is CASTTGTEYNEQYF.

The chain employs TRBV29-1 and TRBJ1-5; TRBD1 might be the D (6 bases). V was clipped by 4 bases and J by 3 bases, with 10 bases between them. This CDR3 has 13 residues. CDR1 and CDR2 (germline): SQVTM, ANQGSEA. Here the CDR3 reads CSVAQGDNQPQHF. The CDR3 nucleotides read TGCAGCGTTGCACAGGGCGACAATCAGCCCCAGCATTTT.